This entry concerns a single T cell receptor beta chain. The antigen this receptor binds is unknown. No base quality information exists; no much larger clone differs at one position. In the paper's terms, the time point label means: baseline before first vaccination. The vaccinee samples were drawn from two UK trials, COV001 and COV002, one of which was a single-blind randomized controlled phase 2/3 trial testing AZD1222 (ChAdOx1 nCoV-19) in healthy adults. Trial participant PBMC samples were collected at day 0 and day 28 after the second dose for TCRbeta chain sequencing. The sample is drawn from a study of T cell responses to AZD1222 COVID-19 vaccine (dated by TCRdb to the early 2020s). About the study as a whole: Because spike-specific TCR depth and breadth did not differ between the two schedules, AZD1222 recipients who got a second dose at roughly 4 weeks were pooled with those who got a second dose at roughly 12 weeks. A total of under 250 trial participants underwent TCR sequencing, of whom nearly 210 had received two doses of AZD1222 and about 25 had received two doses of the MenACWY control vaccine. Enrollment into the trials was organized by age into subgroups of 18-55, 56-69 and 70-plus years, and those subgroups contained about 160, 30 and 59 TCR-sequenced participants, respectively.

Study-wide findings and limitations: Epitopes outside the regions mutated in the B.1.351 and B.1.1.7 variants were reportedly recognized by nearly half of the unique spike-specific TCRs. Participants were mostly white British, with more females than males. The authors suggested clonal diversity may have been underestimated. In the small 56-69-year group, the increase in depth fell short of significance, most likely because of low power. Because no day 14 peak-response samples were available, repertoires were characterized only after the peak T cell response. Conclusions about previously exposed vaccinees are limited because only five or six AZD1222 recipients were SARS-CoV-2 seropositive at baseline. After two AZD1222 doses, both the breadth and the depth of spike-specific TCRs were significantly higher than at day 0 and than in MenACWY recipients. CD4 TCRs associated with the vaccine covered the entire spike protein, and the dominant responses were in regions 160-218 and 743-854.

The CDR3 regions of human TCRbeta chains were analyzed by immunosequencing. Per the original workflow: TCRs in the repertoires were compared against a reference library of SARS-CoV-2-specific TCRs that had been generated with the MIRA antigen-specificity platform. Breadth was defined as the fraction of unique TCRs that were SARS-CoV-2-associated. Depth was defined as the fraction of total T cells that were SARS-CoV-2-associated. Each spike-specific TCR was assigned to its reactive spike region and to a CD4 or CD8 class using the MIRA data. Log10-transformed breadth and depth values were compared by one-way ANOVA with Sidak's multiple comparisons tests. TCRdb's version of the immuneACCESS table is confined to in-frame rearrangements and falls short of the full clone set. An unresolved V gene accounts for under half of the shortfall where checked; the remainder is of unknown origin. V and J calls and clone size come straight from that table; D and trimming were deduced from the DNA. Here the sample has some 140,000 clones; approximately 90% occur a single time. The ten biggest clones cover 2.5% to 3% of the sample.

The receptor was isolated from an adult in good health. The sample was peripheral blood, taken on day 0 of AZD1222 vaccination.

The DNA sequence is as follows: TGCGCCAGCAGCCTTCAGGGGAGAAGCAATCAGCCCCAGCATTTT. Protein translation: CASSLQGRSNQPQHF. The chain joins TRBV5-1 to TRBJ1-5; the D gene is possibly TRBD1, with 6 bases matching. At the junction V is shortened by 4 bases and J by 1 base, with 12 bases in between. Looking up the germline V gene yields CDR1 SGHRS and CDR2 YFSETQ. CDR3 length: 15 amino acids, cysteine to phenylalanine. Only CDR3 DNA remains: 45 bases, in frame from the first base.